A selection of T cell receptor beta chains follows, all from one sample in a study of blood T cell repertoires in COVID-19. Sequencing used immunoSEQ multiplex PCR; TCRdb keeps in-frame clones, though not all of them. Of approximately 110,000 clones listed, roughly 88% are singletons. Sequenced input: peripheral blood. These receptors all stem from a woman between 65 and 79 years old who had recovered from COVID-19. Both conserved end residues are part of each CDR3. The D gene is left open where the match is weak. Clone size is given for some rows only: seen once, a few or many times, or a class if the clone is expanded.

v_gene	abundance	j_gene	d_gene	CDR3aa	CDR3nt
TRBV30	-	TRBJ1-5	-	CAWSPTTGVPIF	TGTGCCTGGAGTCCAACGACCGGAGTCCCTATTTTT
TRBV12-3/TRBV12-4	-	TRBJ1-2	-	CASSFVQGSYTF	TGTGCCAGCAGTTTCGTCCAGGGATCCTACACCTTC
TRBV7-2	-	TRBJ2-3	TRBD2	CASSARGAGGTQYF	TGTGCCAGCAGCGCCCGAGGGGCGGGGGGTACGCAGTATTTT
TRBV20-1	-	TRBJ2-2	-	CSAIAGELFF	TGCAGTGCCATAGCCGGGGAGCTGTTTTTT
TRBV10-3	-	TRBJ2-1	TRBD2	CAINQLAGGRNEQFF	TGTGCCATCAACCAACTAGCGGGGGGGCGAAATGAGCAGTTCTTC
TRBV5-1	-	TRBJ2-7	TRBD1	CASSLDRDRYEQYF	TGCGCCAGCAGCTTAGACAGGGATCGGTACGAGCAGTACTTC
TRBV7-2	-	TRBJ1-1	TRBD1	CASRFTGGTEAFF	TGTGCCAGCAGATTTACAGGGGGCACTGAAGCTTTCTTT
TRBV7-2	once	TRBJ2-7	-	CASSRRNTYEQYF	TGTGCCAGCAGCCGCAGGAATACCTACGAGCAGTACTTC
TRBV5-1	-	TRBJ2-2	TRBD1	CASSFTGTANTGELFF	TGCGCCAGCAGCTTCACCGGGACAGCGAACACCGGGGAGCTGTTTTTT
TRBV20-1	-	TRBJ2-3	-	CSARRAQYF	TGCAGTGCTAGGCGGGCGCAGTATTTT
TRBV2	few	TRBJ1-2	-	CASSEGLRGDGYTF	TGTGCCAGCAGTGAAGGGCTACGGGGAGACGGCTACACCTTC
TRBV7-8	once	TRBJ1-4	-	CASSLPSFNEKLFF	TGTGCCAGCAGCCTCCCGAGCTTTAATGAAAAACTGTTTTTT
TRBV9	-	TRBJ2-3	-	CASSVGVQSDTQYF	TGTGCCAGCAGCGTAGGAGTTCAATCCGATACGCAGTATTTT
TRBV3-1/TRBV3-2	once	TRBJ2-3	TRBD2	CASSQPRGVTDTQYF	TGTGCCAGCAGCCAGCCCCGGGGGGTCACAGATACGCAGTATTTT
TRBV6-5	few	TRBJ2-7	-	CASRMSRGFSYEQYF	TGTGCCAGCAGGATGAGCAGGGGTTTCTCCTACGAGCAGTACTTC
TRBV28	-	TRBJ2-3	-	CASSVTGGTDTQYF	TGTGCCAGCAGTGTAACGGGAGGCACAGATACGCAGTATTTT
TRBV7-3	-	TRBJ2-7	-	CASSLTTPRQSYEQYF	TGTGCCAGCAGCTTAACCACCCCCCGACAGTCCTACGAGCAGTACTTC
TRBV4-2	-	TRBJ2-3	TRBD1	CASSPTGNTQYF	TGTGCCAGCAGCCCGACAGGGAATACGCAGTATTTT
TRBV7-2	-	TRBJ2-7	-	CASSLGAGHPFYEQYF	TGTGCCAGCAGCTTAGGGGCGGGCCATCCCTTCTACGAGCAGTACTTC
TRBV5-1	-	TRBJ2-2	-	CASSSKPGELFF	TGCGCCAGCAGCTCTAAGCCCGGGGAGCTGTTTTTT
TRBV5-4	-	TRBJ2-1	TRBD2	CASWSSAGGPMNEQFF	TGTGCCAGCTGGAGTTCTGCGGGAGGGCCAATGAATGAGCAGTTCTTC
TRBV7-3	-	TRBJ2-1	TRBD2	CASSSSGRSEQFF	TGTGCCAGCAGCTCTAGCGGGAGGAGTGAGCAGTTCTTC
TRBV9	-	TRBJ1-1	TRBD1	CASTKGGAGDTEAFF	TGTGCCAGCACCAAAGGGGGCGCCGGGGACACTGAAGCTTTCTTT
TRBV6-5	-	TRBJ2-7	-	CASKSGQIYEQYF	TGTGCCAGCAAAAGCGGACAGATCTACGAGCAGTACTTC
TRBV5-1	-	TRBJ2-2	-	CASSYNRANTGELFF	TGCGCCAGCAGCTACAACAGGGCGAACACCGGGGAGCTGTTTTTT
TRBV21-1	-	TRBJ1-4	-	CASAQGNPKEKLFF	TGTGCCAGCGCACAGGGGAATCCTAAAGAAAAACTGTTTTTT
TRBV5-8	-	TRBJ2-5	TRBD2	CASSLGRTRQETQYF	TGTGCCAGCAGCTTGGGTCGGACTAGACAAGAGACCCAGTACTTC
TRBV4-2	-	TRBJ1-1	-	CASSQDPVILARENTEAFF	TGTGCCAGCAGCCAAGATCCAGTGATCCTCGCCAGGGAGAACACTGAAGCTTTCTTT
TRBV27	-	TRBJ1-1	TRBD1	CASSLDPTGYTEAFF	TGTGCCAGCAGCCTAGACCCGACAGGGTACACTGAAGCTTTCTTT
TRBV30	-	TRBJ1-2	-	CAWSLYYGYTF	TGTGCCTGGAGCTTATATTATGGCTACACCTTC
TRBV18	-	TRBJ1-5	-	CASSPSPGVQPQHF	TGTGCCAGCTCACCATCCCCCGGGGTACAGCCCCAGCATTTT
TRBV28	few	TRBJ1-4	TRBD1	CASRYRGREKLFF	TGTGCCAGCAGATACAGGGGTCGGGAAAAACTGTTTTTT
TRBV19	-	TRBJ1-5	TRBD1	CASTPIDRGWGNQPQHF	TGTGCCAGTACCCCCATTGACAGGGGCTGGGGCAATCAGCCCCAGCATTTT
TRBV7-2	-	TRBJ1-2	TRBD1	CASSLTQGREGYTF	TGTGCCAGCAGCTTAACACAGGGGCGGGAAGGCTACACCTTC
TRBV24-1	once	TRBJ2-5	-	CATSDPRGIETQYF	TGTGCCACCAGTGACCCCAGAGGAATAGAGACCCAGTACTTC
TRBV28	-	TRBJ2-7	TRBD2	CASSRLAGSSYEQYF	TGTGCCAGCAGTAGACTAGCGGGGAGCTCCTACGAGCAGTACTTC
TRBV11-2	-	TRBJ1-1	-	CASSLGRGEAFF	TGTGCCAGCAGCTTAGGCAGAGGTGAAGCTTTCTTT
TRBV6-5	once	TRBJ1-2	-	CASSYLGRTNYGYTF	TGTGCCAGCAGTTACTTGGGCAGAACCAACTATGGCTACACCTTC
TRBV5-6	-	TRBJ2-7	-	CASSLLGSYEQYF	TGTGCCAGCAGCTTGCTCGGGTCCTACGAGCAGTACTTC
TRBV21-1	-	TRBJ1-2	-	CAIRDSWGF	TGTGCCATCCGGGACAGCTGGGGCTTC
TRBV7-3	few	TRBJ2-1	TRBD2	CASRSPSGGAGEQFF	TGTGCCAGCAGATCCCCTAGCGGGGGGGCCGGTGAGCAGTTCTTC
TRBV2	-	TRBJ2-7	-	CASSMGGAPLSYEQYF	TGTGCCAGCAGTATGGGCGGGGCGCCCCTCTCCTACGAGCAGTACTTC
TRBV19	-	TRBJ2-2	TRBD2	CASSATRPGLAGVGELFF	TGTGCCAGTAGTGCCACCCGCCCAGGACTAGCGGGAGTTGGGGAGCTGTTTTTT
TRBV4-2	-	TRBJ2-2	TRBD2	CASSQEWTSGGAAGELFF	TGTGCCAGCAGCCAAGAATGGACTAGCGGGGGGGCGGCCGGGGAGCTGTTTTTT
TRBV6-5	-	TRBJ2-1	-	CASSLRGGPKGNEQFF	TGTGCCAGCAGTTTAAGGGGAGGTCCCAAGGGCAATGAGCAGTTCTTC
TRBV11-2	-	TRBJ2-5	-	CASSIDRFQTQYF	TGTGCCAGCAGCATAGACAGATTCCAGACCCAGTACTTC
TRBV5-1	-	TRBJ1-4	TRBD1	CASSLGSQGATTNEKLFF	TGCGCCAGCAGCTTGGGGTCCCAGGGGGCGACAACTAATGAAAAACTGTTTTTT
TRBV7-3	once	TRBJ2-4	-	CASSPKGWAGDIQYF	TGTGCCAGCAGCCCTAAGGGTTGGGCCGGGGACATTCAGTACTTC
TRBV28	-	TRBJ2-6	-	CASSSSRGANVLTF	TGTGCCAGCAGTTCTAGCCGCGGGGCCAACGTCCTGACTTTC
TRBV30	-	TRBJ1-1	-	CAWTKNTEAFF	TGTGCCTGGACTAAGAACACTGAAGCTTTCTTT
TRBV6-2/TRBV6-3	-	TRBJ1-5	TRBD1	CASSYGQGAGQPQHF	TGTGCCAGCAGTTATGGACAGGGAGCAGGTCAGCCCCAGCATTTT